This record looks at one TCR beta chain sequence and its context. Antigen unknown. The record originates from a study of CD8+ T cells in alopecia areata. Looking at the study overall: Treated patients took oral tofacitinib at 5 to 10 mg twice daily.

Study results and limitations: With patients, TCR sharing proved less clear than in mice, a difference possibly related to HLA.

Alopecia areata patients gave lesional scalp punch biopsies and peripheral blood samples. In each case, RNA was isolated and then reverse transcribed into cDNA as the sequencing template. The table came from immunoSEQ multiplex PCR; TCRdb's copy has only in-frame clones and leaves some out. The sample lists hundreds of thousands of clones, less than 80% occurring once. The sequences come from CD4+ T cells sorted from blood, collected at week 0. This sequence originates from a human donor with alopecia areata.

CDR3 bases: TGTGCCAGCAGTGCCTCCGGGACGCCGAGGGGGTTCTTC. Encoded protein: CASSASGTPRGFF. The chain combines TRBV25-1 with TRBJ2-1; D may correspond to TRBD1 or TRBD2 (5 bases each). Germline assignment: CDR1 MGHDK and CDR2 SYGVNS. This CDR3 comprises 13 residues. V was clipped by 4 bases and J by 15 bases, with 19 bases between them.